This TCR beta chain was profiled in a study of response to subunit inactivated influenza vaccine. TCRdb analysed the RT-PCR reads with MiXCR anew, one entry per CDR3 protein. The table includes around 790,000 distinct CDR3 sequences, around 20% detected once. CDR3 length equals 13 residues. The V gene lost 5 bases and the J gene lost 1 base, with 6 bases spanning the gap. The sequence was collected from a man over 45 who received an inactivated influenza vaccine. The chain carries TRBV12-3 or TRBV12-4 and TRBJ1-3, with D unresolved. The source material was PBMCs from blood, sampled more than 4 days after vaccination. This chain's CDR3 is CASSDNSGNTIYF. The CDR3 DNA is TGTGCCAGCAGTGACAATTCTGGAAACACCATATATTTT.